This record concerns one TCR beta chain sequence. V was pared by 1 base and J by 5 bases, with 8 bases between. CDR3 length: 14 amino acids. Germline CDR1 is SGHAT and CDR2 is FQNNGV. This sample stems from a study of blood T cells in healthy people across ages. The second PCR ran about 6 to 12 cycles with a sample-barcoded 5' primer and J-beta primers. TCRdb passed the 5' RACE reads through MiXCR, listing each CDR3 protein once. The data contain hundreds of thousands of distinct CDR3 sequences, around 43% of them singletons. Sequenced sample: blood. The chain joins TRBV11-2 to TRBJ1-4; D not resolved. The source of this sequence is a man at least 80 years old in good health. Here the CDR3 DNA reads TGTGCCAGCAGCTTAGTATTGTGGAATGAAAAACTGTTTTTT. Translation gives CASSLVLWNEKLFF. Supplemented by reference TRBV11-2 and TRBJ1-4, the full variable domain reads EAGVAQSPRYKIIEKRQSVAFWCNPISGHATLYWYQQILGQGPKLLIQFQNNGVVDDSQLPKDRFSAERLKGVDSTLKIQPAKLEDSAVYLCASSLVLWNEKLFFGSGTQLSVL.